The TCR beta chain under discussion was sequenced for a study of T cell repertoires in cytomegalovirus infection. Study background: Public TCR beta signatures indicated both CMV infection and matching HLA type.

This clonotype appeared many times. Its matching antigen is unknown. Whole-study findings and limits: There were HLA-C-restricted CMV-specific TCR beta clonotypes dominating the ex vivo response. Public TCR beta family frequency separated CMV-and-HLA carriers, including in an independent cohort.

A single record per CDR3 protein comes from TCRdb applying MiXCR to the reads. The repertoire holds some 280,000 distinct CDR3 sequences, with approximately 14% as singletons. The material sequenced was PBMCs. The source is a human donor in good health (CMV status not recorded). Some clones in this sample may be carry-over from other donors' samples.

The CDR3 nucleotides read TGTGCCAGCAGCCCGGAGTCCGGGGAGCTGTTTTTT. This gives the protein CASSPESGELFF. The rearrangement uses TRBV7-3 and TRBJ2-2, with unresolved D. This CDR3 is built from 12 residues. Germline V CDR1 and CDR2: SGHTA, FQGTGA. V was cut by 5 bases and J by 6 bases, with 7 bases left in between. Variable domain in full (rest from reference TRBV7-3 and TRBJ2-2): GAGVSQTPSNKVTEKGKYVELRCDPISGHTALYWYRQSLGQGPEFLIYFQGTGAADDSGLPNDRFFAVRPEGSVSTLKIQRTERGDSAVYLCASSPESGELFFGEGSRLTVL.